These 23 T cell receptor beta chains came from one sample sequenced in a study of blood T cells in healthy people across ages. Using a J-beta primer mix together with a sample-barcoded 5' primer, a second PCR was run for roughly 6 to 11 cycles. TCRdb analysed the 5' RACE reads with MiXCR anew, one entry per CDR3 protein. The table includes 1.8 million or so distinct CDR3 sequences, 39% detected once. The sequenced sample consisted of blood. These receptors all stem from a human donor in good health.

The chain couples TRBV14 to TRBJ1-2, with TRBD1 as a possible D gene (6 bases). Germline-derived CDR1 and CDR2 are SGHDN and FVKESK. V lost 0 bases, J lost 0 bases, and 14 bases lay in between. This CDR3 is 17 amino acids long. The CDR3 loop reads CASSQDRWGLSNYGYTF. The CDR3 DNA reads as TGTGCCAGCAGCCAAGATCGTTGGGGGCTTTCTAACTATGGCTACACCTTC.

CDR3 sequence reads: CASSLLPGQPREQYF. The CDR3 DNA reads TGTGCCAGCAGCCTTCTGCCGGGACAGCCTCGCGAGCAGTACTTC. V is TRBV3-1 and J is TRBJ2-7, with 7 nucleotides matching TRBD1. This CDR3 contains 15 residues. V gave up 4 bases and J gave up 6 bases; unmatched junction bases: 12. CDR1 and CDR2 (germline): LGHDT, YNNKEL (reference sequence).

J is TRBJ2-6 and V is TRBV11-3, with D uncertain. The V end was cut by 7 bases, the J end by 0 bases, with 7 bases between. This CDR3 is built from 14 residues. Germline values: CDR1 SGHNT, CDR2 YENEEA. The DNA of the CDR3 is TGTGCCAGCATTATGGACTCTGGGGCCAACGTCCTGACTTTC. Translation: CASIMDSGANVLTF. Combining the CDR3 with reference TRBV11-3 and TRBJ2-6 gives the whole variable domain EAGVVQSPRYKIIEKKQPVAFWCNPISGHNTLYWYLQNLGQGPELLIRYENEEAVDDSQLPKDRFSAERLKGVDSTLKIQPAELGDSAVYLCASIMDSGANVLTFGAGSRLTVL.

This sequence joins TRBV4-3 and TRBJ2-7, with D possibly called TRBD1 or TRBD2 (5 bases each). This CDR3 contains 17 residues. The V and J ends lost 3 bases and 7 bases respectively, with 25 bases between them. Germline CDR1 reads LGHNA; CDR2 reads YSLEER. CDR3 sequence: CASSQQPKGTPVGEQYF. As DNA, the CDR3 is TGCGCCAGCAGCCAGCAACCCAAGGGGACCCCGGTTGGAGAGCAGTACTTC.

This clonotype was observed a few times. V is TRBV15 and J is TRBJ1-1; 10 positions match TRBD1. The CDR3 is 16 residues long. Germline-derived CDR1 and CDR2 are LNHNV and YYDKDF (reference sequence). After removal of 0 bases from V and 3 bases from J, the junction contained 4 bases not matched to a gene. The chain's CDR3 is CATSRDFGTGDTEAFF. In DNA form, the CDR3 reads TGTGCCACCAGCAGAGATTTCGGGACAGGGGACACTGAAGCTTTCTTT.

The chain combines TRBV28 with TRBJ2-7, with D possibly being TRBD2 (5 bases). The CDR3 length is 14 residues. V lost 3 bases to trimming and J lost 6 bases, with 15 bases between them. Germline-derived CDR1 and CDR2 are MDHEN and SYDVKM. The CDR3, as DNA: TGTGCCAGCAGTTTCTTGCGGGTGCTGGGCGAGCAGTACTTC. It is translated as CASSFLRVLGEQYF.

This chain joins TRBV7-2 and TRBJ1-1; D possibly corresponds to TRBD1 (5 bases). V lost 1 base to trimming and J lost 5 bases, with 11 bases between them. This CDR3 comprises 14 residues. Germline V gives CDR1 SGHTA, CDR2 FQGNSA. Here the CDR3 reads CASSLEAGLTEAFF. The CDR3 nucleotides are TGTGCCAGCAGCTTAGAGGCAGGGTTGACTGAAGCTTTCTTT.

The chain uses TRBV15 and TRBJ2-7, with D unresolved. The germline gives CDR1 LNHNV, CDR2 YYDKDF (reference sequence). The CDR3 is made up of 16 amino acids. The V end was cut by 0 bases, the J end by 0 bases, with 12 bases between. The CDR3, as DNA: TGTGCCACCAGCAGAGATAAGGGATCCCCCTCCTACGAGCAGTACTTC. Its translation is CATSRDKGSPSYEQYF.

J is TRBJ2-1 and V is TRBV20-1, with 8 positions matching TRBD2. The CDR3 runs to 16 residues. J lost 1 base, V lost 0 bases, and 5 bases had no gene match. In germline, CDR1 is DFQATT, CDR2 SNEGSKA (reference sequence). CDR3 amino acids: CSARDPSSGSYNEQFF. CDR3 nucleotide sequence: TGCAGTGCTAGAGATCCATCTAGCGGGTCCTACAATGAGCAGTTCTTC.

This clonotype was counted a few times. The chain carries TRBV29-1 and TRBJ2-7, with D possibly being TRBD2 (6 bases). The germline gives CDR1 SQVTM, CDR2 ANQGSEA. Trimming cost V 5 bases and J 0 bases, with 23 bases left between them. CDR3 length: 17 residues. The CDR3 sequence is CSVLRFDAGLVSYEQYF. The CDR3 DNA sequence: TGCAGCGTTCTTCGATTTGATGCGGGACTGGTCTCCTACGAGCAGTACTTC.

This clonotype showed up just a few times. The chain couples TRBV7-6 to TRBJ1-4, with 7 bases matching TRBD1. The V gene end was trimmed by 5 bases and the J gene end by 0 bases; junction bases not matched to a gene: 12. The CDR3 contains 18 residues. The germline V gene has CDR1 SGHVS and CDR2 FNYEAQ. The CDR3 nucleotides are TGTGCCAGCAGCCAGTATTCCAGGGGGAAGGCAACTAATGAAAAACTGTTTTTT. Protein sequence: CASSQYSRGKATNEKLFF.

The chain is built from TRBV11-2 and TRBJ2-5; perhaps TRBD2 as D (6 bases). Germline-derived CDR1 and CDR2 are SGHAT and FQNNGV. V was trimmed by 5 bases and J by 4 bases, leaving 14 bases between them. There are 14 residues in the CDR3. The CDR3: CASSDVAGGETQYF. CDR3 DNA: TGTGCCAGCAGCGACGTGGCCGGGGGAGAGACCCAGTACTTC.

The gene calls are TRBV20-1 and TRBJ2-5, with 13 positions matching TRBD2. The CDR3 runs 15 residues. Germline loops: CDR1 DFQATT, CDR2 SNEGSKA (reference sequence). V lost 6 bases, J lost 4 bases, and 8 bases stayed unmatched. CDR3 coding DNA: TGCAGTGCCGAACTAGCGGGGGGGCCGGGAGAGACCCAGTACTTC. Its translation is CSAELAGGPGETQYF.

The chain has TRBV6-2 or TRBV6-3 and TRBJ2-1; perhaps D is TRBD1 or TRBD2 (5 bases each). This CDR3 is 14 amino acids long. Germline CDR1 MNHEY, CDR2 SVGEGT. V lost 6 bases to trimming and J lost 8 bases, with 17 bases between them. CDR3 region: CASSRAGTGDEQFF. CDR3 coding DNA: TGTGCCAGCAGCCGCGCCGGGACGGGTGATGAGCAGTTCTTC.

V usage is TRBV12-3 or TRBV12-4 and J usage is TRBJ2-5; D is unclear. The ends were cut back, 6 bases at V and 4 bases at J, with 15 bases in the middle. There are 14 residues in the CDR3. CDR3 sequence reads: CASRRAGGVETQYF. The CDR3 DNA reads TGTGCCAGCAGGCGCGCAGGTGGGGTAGAGACCCAGTACTTC.

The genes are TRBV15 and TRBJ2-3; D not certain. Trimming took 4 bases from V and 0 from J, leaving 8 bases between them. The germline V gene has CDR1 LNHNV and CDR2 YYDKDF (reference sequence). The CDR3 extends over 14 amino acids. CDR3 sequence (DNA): TGTGCCACCAGCACTTACACCAGCACAGATACGCAGTATTTT. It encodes CATSTYTSTDTQYF.

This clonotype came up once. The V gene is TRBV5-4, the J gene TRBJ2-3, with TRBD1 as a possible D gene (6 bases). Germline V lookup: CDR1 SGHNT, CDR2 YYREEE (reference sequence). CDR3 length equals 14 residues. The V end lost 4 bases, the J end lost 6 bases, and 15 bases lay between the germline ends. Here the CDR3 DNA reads TGTGCCAGCAGCATCGGACAGTACACGGATACGCAGTATTTT. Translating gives CASSIGQYTDTQYF.

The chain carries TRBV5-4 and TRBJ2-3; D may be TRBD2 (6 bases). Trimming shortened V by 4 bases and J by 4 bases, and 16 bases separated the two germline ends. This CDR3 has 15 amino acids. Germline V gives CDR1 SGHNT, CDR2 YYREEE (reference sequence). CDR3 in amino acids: CASSPSVGGSDTQYF. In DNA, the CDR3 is TGTGCCAGCAGCCCCTCGGTGGGGGGTTCAGATACGCAGTATTTT.

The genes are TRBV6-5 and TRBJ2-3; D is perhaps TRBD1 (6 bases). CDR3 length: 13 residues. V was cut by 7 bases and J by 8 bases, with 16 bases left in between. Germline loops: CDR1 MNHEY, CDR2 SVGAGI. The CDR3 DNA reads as TGTGCCAGCATGGACAGTGCCGAAGGTACGCAGTATTTT. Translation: CASMDSAEGTQYF.

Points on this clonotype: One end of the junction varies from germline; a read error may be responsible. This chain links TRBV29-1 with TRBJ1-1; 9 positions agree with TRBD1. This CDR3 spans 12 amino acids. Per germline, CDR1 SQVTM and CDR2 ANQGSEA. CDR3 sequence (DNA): TGCAGCCACGGGACAGGGAACACTAAAGCTTTCTTT. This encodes CSHGTGNTKAFF.

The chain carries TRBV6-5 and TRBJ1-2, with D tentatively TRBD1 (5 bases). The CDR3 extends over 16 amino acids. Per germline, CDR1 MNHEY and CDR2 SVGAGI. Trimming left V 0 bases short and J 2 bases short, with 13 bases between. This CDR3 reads CASSYSPTDENYGYTF. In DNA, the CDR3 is TGTGCCAGCAGTTACTCCCCGACAGACGAGAACTATGGCTACACCTTC.

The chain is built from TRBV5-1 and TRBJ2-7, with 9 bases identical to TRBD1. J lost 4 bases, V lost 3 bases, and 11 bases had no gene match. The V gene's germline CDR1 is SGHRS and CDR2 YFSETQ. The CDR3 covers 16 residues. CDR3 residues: CASSSNQQGARYEQYF. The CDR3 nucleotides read TGCGCCAGCAGCTCAAACCAACAGGGGGCAAGGTACGAGCAGTACTTC.

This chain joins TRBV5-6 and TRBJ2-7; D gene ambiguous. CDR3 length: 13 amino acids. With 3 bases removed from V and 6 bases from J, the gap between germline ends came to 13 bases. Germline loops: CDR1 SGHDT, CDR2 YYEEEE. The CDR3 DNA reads TGTGCCAGCAGCTATGGGTACCCTACCGAGCAGTACTTC. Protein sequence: CASSYGYPTEQYF. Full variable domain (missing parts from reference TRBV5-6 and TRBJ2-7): DAGVTQSPTHLIKTRGQQVTLRCSPKSGHDTVSWYQQALGQGPQFIFQYYEEEERQRGNFPDRFSGHQFPNYSSELNVNALLLGDSALYLCASSYGYPTEQYFGPGTRLTVT.